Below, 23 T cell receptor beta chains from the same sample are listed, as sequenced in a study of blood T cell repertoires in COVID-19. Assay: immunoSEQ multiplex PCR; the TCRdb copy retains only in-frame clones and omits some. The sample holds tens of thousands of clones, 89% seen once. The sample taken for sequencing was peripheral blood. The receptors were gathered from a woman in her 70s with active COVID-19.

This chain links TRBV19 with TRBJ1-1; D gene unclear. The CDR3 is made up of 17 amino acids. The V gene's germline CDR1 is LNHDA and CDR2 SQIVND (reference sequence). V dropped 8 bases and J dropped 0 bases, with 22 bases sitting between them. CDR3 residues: CASSNPKTPALNTEAFF. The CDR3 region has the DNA TGTGCCAGTTCCAACCCAAAGACACCCGCCTTGAACACTGAAGCTTTCTTT.

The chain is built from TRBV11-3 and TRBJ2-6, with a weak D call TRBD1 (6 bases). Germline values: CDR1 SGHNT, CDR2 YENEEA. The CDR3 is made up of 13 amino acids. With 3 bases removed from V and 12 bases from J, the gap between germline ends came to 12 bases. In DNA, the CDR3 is TGTGCCAGCAGCTTCAGGGGCGCGAGCGTCCTGACTTTC. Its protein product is CASSFRGASVLTF.

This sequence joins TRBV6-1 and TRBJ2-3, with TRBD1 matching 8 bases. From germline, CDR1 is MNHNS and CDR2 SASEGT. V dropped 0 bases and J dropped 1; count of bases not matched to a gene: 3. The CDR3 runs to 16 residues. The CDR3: CASSEALGQGTDTQYF. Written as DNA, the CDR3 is TGTGCCAGCAGTGAAGCGCTGGGACAGGGCACAGATACGCAGTATTTT.

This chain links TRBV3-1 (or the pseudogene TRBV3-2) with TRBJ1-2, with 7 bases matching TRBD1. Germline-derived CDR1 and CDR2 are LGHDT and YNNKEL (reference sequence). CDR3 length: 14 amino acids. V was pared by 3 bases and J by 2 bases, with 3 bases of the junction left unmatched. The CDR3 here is CASSHRGQNYGYTF. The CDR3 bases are TGTGCCAGCAGCCATCGGGGACAGAACTATGGCTACACCTTC.

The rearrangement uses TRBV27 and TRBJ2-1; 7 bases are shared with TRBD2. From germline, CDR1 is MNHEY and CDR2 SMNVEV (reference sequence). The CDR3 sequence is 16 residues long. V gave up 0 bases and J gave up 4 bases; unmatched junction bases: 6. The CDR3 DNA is TGTGCCAGCAGTTTATCGGGGGGGAGGTTTTACAATGAGCAGTTCTTC. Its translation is CASSLSGGRFYNEQFF.

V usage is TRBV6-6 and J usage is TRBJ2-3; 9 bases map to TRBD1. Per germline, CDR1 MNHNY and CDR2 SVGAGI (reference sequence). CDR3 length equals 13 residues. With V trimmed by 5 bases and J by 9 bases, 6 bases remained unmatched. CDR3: CASSPGQGKTQYF. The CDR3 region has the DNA TGTGCCAGCAGTCCGGGACAGGGTAAGACGCAGTATTTT.

The CDR3 DNA is TGTGCCAGCAGTTACTCCGCACTCTACTCTGGAAACACCATATATTTT. Translated, it gives CASSYSALYSGNTIYF. The chain employs TRBV6-6 and TRBJ1-3; the D is unclear. The CDR3 is made up of 16 amino acids. Germline lookup yields CDR1 MNHNY and CDR2 SVGAGI (reference sequence). Trimming removed 0 bases from V and 0 bases from J, with 9 bases in between.

The CDR3 DNA reads TGCGCCAGCAGCTCTAGCGTCGCAGATACGCAGTATTTT. Encoded protein: CASSSSVADTQYF. This chain connects TRBV5-1 to TRBJ2-3, with D possibly TRBD2 on 6 matching bases. This CDR3 contains 13 residues. Trimming pared 3 bases from V and 4 bases from J, leaving 9 bases between. The V gene's germline CDR1 is SGHRS and CDR2 YFSETQ. Complete variable domain (other parts from reference TRBV5-1 and TRBJ2-3): KAGVTQTPRYLIKTRGQQVTLSCSPISGHRSVSWYQQTPGQGLQFLFEYFSETQRNKGNFPGRFSGRQFSNSRSEMNVSTLELGDSALYLCASSSSVADTQYFGPGTRLTVL.

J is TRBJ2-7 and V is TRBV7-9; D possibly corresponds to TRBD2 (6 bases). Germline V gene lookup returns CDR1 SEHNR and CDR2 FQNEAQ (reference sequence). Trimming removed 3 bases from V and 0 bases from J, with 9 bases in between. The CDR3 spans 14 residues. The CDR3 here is CASSLEGLSYEQYF. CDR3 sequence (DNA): TGTGCCAGCAGCTTGGAGGGCCTCTCCTACGAGCAGTACTTC.

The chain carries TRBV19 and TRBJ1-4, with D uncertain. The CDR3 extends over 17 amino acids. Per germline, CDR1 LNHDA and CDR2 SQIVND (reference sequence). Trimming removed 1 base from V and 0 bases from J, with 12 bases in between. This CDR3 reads CASSIGLLPATNEKLFF. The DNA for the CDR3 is TGTGCCAGTAGTATAGGACTCCTCCCGGCAACTAATGAAAAACTGTTTTTT.

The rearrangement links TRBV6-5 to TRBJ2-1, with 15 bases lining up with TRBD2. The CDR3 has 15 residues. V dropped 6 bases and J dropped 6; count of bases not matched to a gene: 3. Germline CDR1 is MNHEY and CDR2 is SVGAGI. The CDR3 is CASRQGLAGGNEQFF. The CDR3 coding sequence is TGTGCCAGCAGACAGGGACTAGCGGGGGGCAATGAGCAGTTCTTC.

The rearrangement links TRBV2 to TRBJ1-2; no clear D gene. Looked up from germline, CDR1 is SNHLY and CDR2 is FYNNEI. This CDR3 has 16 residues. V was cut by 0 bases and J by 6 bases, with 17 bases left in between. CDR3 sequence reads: CASSEALRQAGHGYTF. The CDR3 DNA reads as TGTGCCAGCAGTGAAGCGCTTCGGCAGGCGGGTCATGGCTACACCTTC.

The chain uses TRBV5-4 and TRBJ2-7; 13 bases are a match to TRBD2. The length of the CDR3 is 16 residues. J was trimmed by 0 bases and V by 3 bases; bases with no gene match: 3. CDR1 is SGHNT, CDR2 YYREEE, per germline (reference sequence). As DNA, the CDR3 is TGTGCCAGCAGCTCCGGACTAGCGGGAGTCTCCTACGAGCAGTACTTC. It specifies CASSSGLAGVSYEQYF.

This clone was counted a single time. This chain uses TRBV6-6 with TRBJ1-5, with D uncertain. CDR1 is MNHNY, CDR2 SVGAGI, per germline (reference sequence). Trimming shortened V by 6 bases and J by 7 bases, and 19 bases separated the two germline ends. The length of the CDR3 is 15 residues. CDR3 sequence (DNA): TGTGCCAGCAGCCTCGAGGTGACCCCGGGGCAGCCCCAGCATTTT. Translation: CASSLEVTPGQPQHF.

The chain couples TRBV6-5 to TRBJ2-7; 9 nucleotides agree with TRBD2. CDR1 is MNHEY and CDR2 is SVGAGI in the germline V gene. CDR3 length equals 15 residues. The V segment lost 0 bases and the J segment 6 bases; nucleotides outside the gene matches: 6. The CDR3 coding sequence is TGTGCCAGCAGTTACTCGTTTAGCGGGGGACTCGAGCAGTACTTC. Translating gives CASSYSFSGGLEQYF.

The DNA of the CDR3 is TGTGCCAGCAGCTTTGACGGGACATTAAGCTCCTACGAGCAGTACTTC. It translates to CASSFDGTLSSYEQYF. The gene calls are TRBV7-2 and TRBJ2-7, with TRBD1 as a possible D gene (6 bases). The germline V gene has CDR1 SGHTA and CDR2 FQGNSA. The CDR3 totals 16 residues. V lost 3 bases, J lost 0 bases, and 15 bases lay in between.

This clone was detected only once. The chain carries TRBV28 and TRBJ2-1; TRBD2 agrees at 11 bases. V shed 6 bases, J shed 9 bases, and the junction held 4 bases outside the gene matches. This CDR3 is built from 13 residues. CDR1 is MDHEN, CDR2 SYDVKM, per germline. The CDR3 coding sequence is TGTGCCAGCAGCCCCCTAGCGGGGGGTGAGCAGTTCTTC. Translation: CASSPLAGGEQFF.

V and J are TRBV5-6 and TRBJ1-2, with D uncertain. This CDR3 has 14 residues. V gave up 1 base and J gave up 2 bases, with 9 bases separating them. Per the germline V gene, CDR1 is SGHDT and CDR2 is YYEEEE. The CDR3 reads CASSLLRENYGYTF. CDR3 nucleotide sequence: TGTGCCAGCAGCTTGCTGAGGGAGAACTATGGCTACACCTTC.

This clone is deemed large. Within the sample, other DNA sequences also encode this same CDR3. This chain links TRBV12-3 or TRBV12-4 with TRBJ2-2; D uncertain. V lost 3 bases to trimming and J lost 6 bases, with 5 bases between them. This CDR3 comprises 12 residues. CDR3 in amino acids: CASSFYPGELFF. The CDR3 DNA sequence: TGTGCCAGCAGTTTTTATCCCGGGGAGCTGTTTTTT.

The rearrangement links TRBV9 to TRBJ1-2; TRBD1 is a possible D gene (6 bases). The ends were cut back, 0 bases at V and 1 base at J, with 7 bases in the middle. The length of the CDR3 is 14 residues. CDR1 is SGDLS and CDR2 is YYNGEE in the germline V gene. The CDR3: CASSVGGHNYGYTF. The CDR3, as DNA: TGTGCCAGCAGCGTAGGGGGACATAACTATGGCTACACCTTC.

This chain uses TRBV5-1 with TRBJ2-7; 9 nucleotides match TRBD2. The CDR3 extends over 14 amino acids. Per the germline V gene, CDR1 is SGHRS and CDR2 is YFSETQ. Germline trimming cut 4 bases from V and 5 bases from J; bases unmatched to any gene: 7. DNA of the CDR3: TGCGCCAGCAGCCTGCGGGGGGGGAGCCACGAGCAGTACTTC. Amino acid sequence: CASSLRGGSHEQYF.

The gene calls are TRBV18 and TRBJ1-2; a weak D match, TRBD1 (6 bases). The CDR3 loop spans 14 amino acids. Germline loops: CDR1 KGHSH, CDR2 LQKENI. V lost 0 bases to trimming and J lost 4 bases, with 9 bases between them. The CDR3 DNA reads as TGTGCCAGCTCACCACCGACAGGCAGCTATGGCTACACCTTC. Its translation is CASSPPTGSYGYTF.

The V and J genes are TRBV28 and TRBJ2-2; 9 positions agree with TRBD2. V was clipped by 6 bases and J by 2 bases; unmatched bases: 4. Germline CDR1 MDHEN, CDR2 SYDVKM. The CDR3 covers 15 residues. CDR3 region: CASRPGLANTGELFF. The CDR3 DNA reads TGTGCCAGCAGACCGGGACTAGCTAACACCGGGGAGCTGTTTTTT.